This TCR beta chain was sequenced in a study of blood T cells in healthy people across ages. The CDR3 contains 13 residues. The V end was cut by 4 bases, the J end by 13 bases, with 18 bases between. The germline V gene has CDR1 SGDLS and CDR2 YYNGEE. This clonotype was recorded many times. Using a J-beta primer mix together with a sample-barcoded 5' primer, a second PCR was run for about 6 to 12 cycles. TCRdb re-analysed the 5' RACE reads in MiXCR, keeping a single row per CDR3 protein. The sample has 700,000 or so distinct CDR3 sequences, around 41% seen once; the top ten hold around 32%. Sequenced sample: blood. This chain connects TRBV9 to TRBJ2-1, with D possibly being TRBD2 (5 bases). The clonotype comes from a man aged 80 or over in good health. As DNA, the CDR3 is TGTGCCAGCAGCACCGTAGAAGCGGCCCACCAGTTCTTC. Its translation is CASSTVEAAHQFF.